A single sample is the source of the 30 T cell receptor beta chains below, sequenced in a study of blood T cells in healthy people across ages. Sample-barcoded 5' priming and a J-beta primer mix drove a second PCR of roughly 6 to 12 cycles. TCRdb ran MiXCR on the 5' RACE reads and lists one entry per CDR3 protein. The repertoire holds under 850,000 distinct CDR3 sequences, with 30% to 45% as singletons. The sample was blood. These receptors originate from a man in his late teens or twenties in good health.

The chain recombines TRBV14 with TRBJ1-1, with no clear D. Trimming took off 0 bases at V and 3 bases at J, with 11 bases between the two ends. The germline V gene has CDR1 SGHDN and CDR2 FVKESK. The CDR3 loop spans 15 amino acids. The CDR3 reads CASSQDGQYYTEAFF. CDR3 bases: TGTGCCAGCAGCCAAGATGGGCAGTATTACACTGAAGCTTTCTTT.

This chain joins TRBV20-1 and TRBJ2-7; the D gene is possibly TRBD1 (5 bases). V lost 0 bases and J 3 bases, leaving 9 bases between the germline ends. Per the germline V gene, CDR1 is DFQATT and CDR2 is SNEGSKA (reference sequence). This CDR3 comprises 13 residues. Here the CDR3 reads CSARDSGNYEQYF. CDR3 DNA sequence: TGCAGTGCTAGAGACTCAGGGAACTACGAGCAGTACTTC.

Ten or more counts support this clonotype. This chain connects TRBV12-3 or TRBV12-4 to TRBJ2-7; D gene unclear. The CDR3 loop spans 13 amino acids. The V and J ends lost 5 bases and 2 bases respectively, with 10 bases between them. CDR3 bases: TGTGCCAGCAGTCCTCAGGACCCCTACGAGCAGTACTTC. Its protein is CASSPQDPYEQYF.

This clonotype was observed at least ten times. The chain is built from TRBV5-1 and TRBJ2-3, with D maybe TRBD1 (5 bases). V was cut by 5 bases and J by 0 bases, with 16 bases left in between. The CDR3 contains 16 residues. Germline-derived CDR1 and CDR2 are SGHRS and YFSETQ. Here the CDR3 DNA reads TGCGCCAGCAGGACGACAGTTTCCACTAGCACAGATACGCAGTATTTT. Translating gives CASRTTVSTSTDTQYF.

This clonotype was counted a few times. V is TRBV5-1 and J is TRBJ2-3; perhaps D is TRBD1 or TRBD2 (6 bases each). The CDR3 consists of 15 residues. Trimming pared 0 bases from V and 5 bases from J, leaving 13 bases between. Germline V gene lookup returns CDR1 SGHRS and CDR2 YFSETQ. This chain's CDR3 is CASSLASEGGDTQYF. DNA for the CDR3: TGCGCCAGCAGCTTGGCCTCTGAGGGGGGAGATACGCAGTATTTT.

Turning to this clonotype: This may be a read error, as it is one base from a much larger clone. The V and J genes are TRBV12-3 or TRBV12-4 and TRBJ2-3; weak D call: TRBD2 (6 bases). The V gene lost 9 bases and the J gene lost 4 bases, with 14 bases spanning the gap. The CDR3 runs 13 residues. The CDR3 nucleotides are TGTGCCAGTTTAGCGGTTAGCGCAGATACGCAGTATTTT. The encoded protein is CASLAVSADTQYF.

A note on this clonotype: Since a much larger clone is just one base distant, this may be a read error. The chain carries TRBV20-1 and TRBJ2-5, with TRBD2 as a possible D gene (5 bases). The V end was cut by 3 bases, the J end by 2 bases, with 10 bases between. CDR3 length: 13 amino acids. Germline V gene sequence: CDR1 DFQATT, CDR2 SNEGSKA (reference sequence). CDR3 nucleotide sequence: TGCAGTGCTAGTAGCCGGGGACAAGAGACCCAGTACTTC. This sequence encodes CSASSRGQETQYF.

At least ten counts were recorded for this clonotype. The gene calls are TRBV4-3 and TRBJ2-3; D gene ambiguous. Deletions cut 0 bases from V and 0 bases from J, with 7 bases between. CDR1 is LGHNA and CDR2 is YSLEER in the germline V gene. The CDR3 loop spans 15 amino acids. CDR3 amino acids: CASSQDYLSTDTQYF. For the CDR3, the DNA is TGCGCCAGCAGCCAAGATTACCTGAGCACAGATACGCAGTATTTT.

This clonotype occurred a few times. CDR3 loop: CRVGGDIMNTEAFF. The CDR3 coding sequence is TGCAGAGTCGGGGGGGACATCATGAACACTGAAGCTTTCTTT. The chain has TRBV29-1 and TRBJ1-1; possible D gene TRBD1, 6 bases. Germline V gene lookup returns CDR1 SQVTM and CDR2 ANQGSEA. The CDR3 is 14 amino acids.

The sample holds many counts of this clonotype. The gene calls are TRBV20-1 and TRBJ2-1, with no clear D. CDR1 is DFQATT, CDR2 SNEGSKA, per germline (reference sequence). There are 12 residues in the CDR3. V dropped 3 bases and J dropped 5 bases, with 8 bases sitting between them. DNA of the CDR3: TGCAGTGCTAGTCTCGGAAACAATGAGCAGTTCTTC. Translated: CSASLGNNEQFF.

The chain has TRBV18 and TRBJ1-2; possible D gene TRBD1, 6 bases. CDR3 length equals 14 residues. Between the trimmed V and J ends, which lost 2 bases and 4 bases, there was a span of 11 bases. In germline, CDR1 is KGHSH, CDR2 LQKENI. The CDR3 sequence: CASSPNSGAYGYTF. CDR3 DNA: TGTGCCAGCTCACCAAATTCAGGGGCCTATGGCTACACCTTC.

This clonotype was observed a handful of times. The chain has TRBV20-1 and TRBJ1-5; possibly TRBD1 for D (5 bases). Germline CDR1 reads DFQATT; CDR2 reads SNEGSKA (reference sequence). V was trimmed by 6 bases and J by 2 bases, leaving 17 bases between them. This CDR3 region has 15 residues. CDR3 loop: CSASQGVRGNQPQHF. DNA for the CDR3: TGCAGTGCCTCTCAAGGGGTACGCGGCAATCAGCCCCAGCATTTT.

In regard to this clonotype: A much larger clone differs by one base, so this may be a read error. The genes are TRBV29-1 and TRBJ2-4, with D unclear. This CDR3 contains 13 residues. Germline V gives CDR1 SQVTM, CDR2 ANQGSEA. The CDR3 nucleotides are TGCAGCGTTGTAGAAGGAGCCGAAAACATTCAGTACTTC. Residues: CSVVEGAENIQYF. Full variable domain (outside the CDR3, taken from reference TRBV29-1 and TRBJ2-4): SAVISQKPSRDICQRGTSLTIQCQVDSQVTMMFWYRQQPGQSLTLIATANQGSEATYESGFVIDKFPISRPNLTFSTLTVSNMSPEDSSIYLCSVVEGAENIQYFGAGTRLSVL.

This sequence joins TRBV5-1 and TRBJ2-3; D possibly corresponds to TRBD2 (7 bases). The germline CDR1 and CDR2 sequences are SGHRS and YFSETQ. CDR3 length equals 18 residues. Between the trimmed V and J ends, which lost 2 bases and 0 bases, there was a span of 19 bases. CDR3 protein: CASSFRGGGPASTDTQYF. CDR3 bases: TGCGCCAGCAGCTTTCGTGGGGGGGGGCCTGCTAGCACAGATACGCAGTATTTT.

The rearrangement links TRBV29-1 to TRBJ2-1; 9 bases are shared with TRBD2. J gave up 12 bases and V 6 bases, and 9 bases lay outside the gene matches. The CDR3 extends over 12 amino acids. Germline CDR1 SQVTM, CDR2 ANQGSEA. This CDR3 reads CSVDPGLAGQFF. As DNA, the CDR3 is TGCAGCGTGGACCCGGGACTAGCAGGGCAGTTCTTC.

This clonotype was seen repeatedly, ten times or more. This CDR3 reads CSARGTSGEDTQYF. CDR3 bases: TGCAGTGCTAGAGGGACTAGCGGGGAGGATACGCAGTATTTT. This chain uses TRBV20-1 with TRBJ2-3; TRBD2 matches at 12 bases. CDR3 size: 14 residues. Germline values: CDR1 DFQATT, CDR2 SNEGSKA (reference sequence). V was pared by 1 base and J by 6 bases, with 2 bases of the junction left unmatched.

This clonotype was seen only a few times. V is TRBV2 and J is TRBJ1-2; 7 positions match TRBD1. V lost 7 bases, J lost 4 bases, and 6 bases stayed unmatched. The CDR3 extends over 13 amino acids. Looked up from germline, CDR1 is SNHLY and CDR2 is FYNNEI. The CDR3 is CASNGDSSYGYTF. The DNA for the CDR3 is TGTGCCAGCAATGGGGACAGTAGCTATGGCTACACCTTC.

This clonotype is a singleton in its sample. This sequence joins TRBV12-3 or TRBV12-4 and TRBJ1-4; no clear D gene. The V end was cut by 3 bases, the J end by 7 bases, with 12 bases between. The CDR3 totals 14 residues. The chain's CDR3 is CASSFSRSGEKLFF. CDR3 DNA: TGTGCCAGCAGTTTCTCCAGGTCTGGTGAAAAACTGTTTTTT.

This clonotype occurred a few times. J is TRBJ1-2 and V is TRBV18; D ambiguous. V gave up 0 bases and J gave up 4 bases, with 9 bases separating them. CDR1 is KGHSH and CDR2 is LQKENI in the germline V gene. The CDR3 consists of 14 residues. The CDR3 region is CASSPPKGGYGYTF. CDR3 bases: TGTGCCAGCTCACCACCAAAAGGAGGCTATGGCTACACCTTC.

This clonotype was counted ten times or more. The CDR3 region is CASSPGGSNYGYTF. The DNA of the CDR3 is TGTGCCAGCAGCCCAGGCGGGTCTAACTATGGCTACACCTTC. The chain links TRBV6-6 to TRBJ1-2; D not certain. Trimming removed 6 bases from V and 0 bases from J, with 11 bases in between. Germline V gene lookup returns CDR1 MNHNY and CDR2 SVGAGI (reference sequence). CDR3 length: 14 amino acids.

The genes are TRBV20-1 and TRBJ1-1, with D perhaps matching TRBD1 (5 bases). Germline CDR1 is DFQATT and CDR2 is SNEGSKA (reference sequence). This CDR3 comprises 13 residues. V gave up 5 bases and J gave up 1 base, with 11 bases separating them. The CDR3: CSAGGGENTEAFF. CDR3 in DNA: TGCAGTGCTGGGGGGGGGGAGAACACTGAAGCTTTCTTT.

This clonotype was detected only a few times. This chain joins TRBV7-2 and TRBJ1-1; D is undetermined. Germline-derived CDR1 and CDR2 are SGHTA and FQGNSA. V was trimmed by 5 bases and J by 11 bases, leaving 15 bases between them. This CDR3 has 12 residues. The CDR3 coding sequence is TGTGCCAGCAGCCTGGGGAGTGCTGGGGCTTTCTTT. Its protein is CASSLGSAGAFF.

With respect to this clonotype: A much larger clone sits a single nucleotide away, making a read error possible. The chain couples TRBV4-3 to TRBJ2-1, with D hard to call. Looked up from germline, CDR1 is LGHNA and CDR2 is YSLEER. Trimming pared 0 bases from V and 10 bases from J, leaving 13 bases between. The CDR3 consists of 14 residues. The CDR3: CASSQESGSYEQFF. In DNA form, the CDR3 reads TGCGCCAGCAGCCAAGAGTCCGGATCCTACGAGCAGTTCTTC.

This clonotype was seen ten or more times. This chain's CDR3 is CSAQSPQGDSYEQYF. The CDR3 coding sequence is TGCAGTGCCCAGAGTCCCCAGGGGGACTCCTACGAGCAGTACTTC. The V and J genes are TRBV20-1 and TRBJ2-7; 7 positions match TRBD1. This CDR3 comprises 15 residues. Germline V gene lookup returns CDR1 DFQATT and CDR2 SNEGSKA (reference sequence). After removal of 6 bases from V and 0 bases from J, the junction contained 11 bases not matched to a gene.

The chain combines TRBV5-1 with TRBJ2-3; D may match TRBD1 or TRBD2 (6 bases each). Looked up from germline, CDR1 is SGHRS and CDR2 is YFSETQ. The CDR3 is 18 amino acids. V lost 4 bases, J lost 1 base, and 22 bases lay in between. CDR3 DNA: TGCGCCAGCAGCGCAGTAGGGGGGCGCCGCATCCGCACAGATACGCAGTATTTT. This gives the protein CASSAVGGRRIRTDTQYF.

This clonotype turned up a few times. The V and J genes are TRBV5-4 and TRBJ2-1; 9 nucleotides align to TRBD2. This CDR3 is built from 15 residues. Germline CDR1 is SGHNT and CDR2 is YYREEE (reference sequence). Germline trimming cut 2 bases from V and 7 bases from J; bases unmatched to any gene: 7. The CDR3 sequence is CASSFRGGAINEQFF. The CDR3 nucleotides are TGTGCCAGCAGCTTTCGCGGGGGGGCCATTAATGAGCAGTTCTTC.

The rearrangement links TRBV5-5 to TRBJ1-5; D not resolved. CDR1 is SGHKS, CDR2 YYEKEE, per germline (reference sequence). This CDR3 contains 15 residues. The V and J ends lost 1 base and 4 bases respectively, with 12 bases between them. The CDR3 region is CASSLSGTANQPQHF. The CDR3 coding sequence is TGTGCCAGCAGCTTGTCGGGTACAGCTAATCAGCCCCAGCATTTT.

With respect to this clonotype: An end of the junction differs from the germline gene, which may be a read error. The chain combines TRBV10-3 with TRBJ1-2; the D is unclear. The CDR3 consists of 14 residues. Germline CDR1 is ENHRY and CDR2 is SYGVKD. CDR3 coding DNA: TGTGCCATCATCGACGGCCTAACTAAATATGGCTACACCTTC. This codes for CAIIDGLTKYGYTF.

This clonotype has only a few counts. The chain links TRBV4-2 to TRBJ2-1, with 7 nucleotides matching TRBD1. With 1 base clipped from V and 4 bases from J, the junction kept 7 bases outside the gene matches. Germline CDR1 LGHNA, CDR2 YNFKEQ. This CDR3 has 16 residues. The CDR3 coding sequence is TGTGCCAGCAGCCAAGGGGGACAGACAATTTACAATGAGCAGTTCTTC. As protein: CASSQGGQTIYNEQFF.

This clonotype was observed many times. The chain has TRBV12-3 or TRBV12-4 and TRBJ2-1; the match to TRBD2 covers 9 bases. Trimming removed 4 bases from V and 6 bases from J; junction bases left unmatched: 4. This CDR3 comprises 14 residues. In nucleotides, the CDR3 is TGTGCCAGCAGTTCCCTAGCGGGGCCCAATGAGCAGTTCTTC. Its translation: CASSSLAGPNEQFF.